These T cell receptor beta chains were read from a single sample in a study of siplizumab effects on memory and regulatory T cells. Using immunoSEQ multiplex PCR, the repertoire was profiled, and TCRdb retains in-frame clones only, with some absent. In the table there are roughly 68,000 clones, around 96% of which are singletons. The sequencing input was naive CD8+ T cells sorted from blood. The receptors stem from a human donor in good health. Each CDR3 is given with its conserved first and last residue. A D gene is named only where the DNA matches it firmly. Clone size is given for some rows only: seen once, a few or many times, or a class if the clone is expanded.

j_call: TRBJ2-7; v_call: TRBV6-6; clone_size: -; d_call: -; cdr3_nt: TGTGCCAGCAGTTACGGTTCGAAAAGTGGGCAGTACTTC; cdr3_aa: CASSYGSKSGQYF
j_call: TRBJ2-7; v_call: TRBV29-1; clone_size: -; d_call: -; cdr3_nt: TGCAGCGTTGAAGAAGGGTACCCCTACGAGCAGTACTTC; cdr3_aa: CSVEEGYPYEQYF
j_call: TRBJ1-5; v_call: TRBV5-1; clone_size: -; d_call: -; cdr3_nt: TGCGCCAGCAGCTTGGGATCCGGTCAGCCCCAGCATTTT; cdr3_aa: CASSLGSGQPQHF
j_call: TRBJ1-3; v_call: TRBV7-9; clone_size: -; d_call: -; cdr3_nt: TGTGCCAGCATCCCGGGCAACTCTGGAAACACCATATATTTT; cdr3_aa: CASIPGNSGNTIYF
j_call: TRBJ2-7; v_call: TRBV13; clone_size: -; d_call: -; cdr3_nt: TGTGCCAGCAGCTTGGAGGCGGGCTACGAGCAGTACTTC; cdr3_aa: CASSLEAGYEQYF
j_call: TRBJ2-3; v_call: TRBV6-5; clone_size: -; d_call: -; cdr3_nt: TGTGCCAGCAGACCGTCGAGGGGACTCCCAGATACGCAGTATTTT; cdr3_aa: CASRPSRGLPDTQYF
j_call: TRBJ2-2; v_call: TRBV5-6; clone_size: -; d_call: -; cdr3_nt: TGTGCCAGCAGCTTGGAAGGTTACACCGGGGAGCTGTTTTTT; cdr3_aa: CASSLEGYTGELFF
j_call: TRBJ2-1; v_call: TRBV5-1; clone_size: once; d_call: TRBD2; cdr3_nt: TGCGCCAGCAGCTTGGCTAGCGGGGGGGCAAATGAGCAGTTCTTC; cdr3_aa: CASSLASGGANEQFF
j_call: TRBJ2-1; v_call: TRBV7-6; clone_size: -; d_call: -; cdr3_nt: TGTGCCAGCAGCTTCGGGGAGGACAATGAGCAGTTCTTC; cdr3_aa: CASSFGEDNEQFF
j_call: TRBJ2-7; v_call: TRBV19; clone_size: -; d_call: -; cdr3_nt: TGTGCCAGTAGTTGGGCCAGTTCCTACGAGCAGTACTTC; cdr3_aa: CASSWASSYEQYF
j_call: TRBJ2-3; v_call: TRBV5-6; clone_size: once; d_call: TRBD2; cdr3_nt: TGTGCCAGCAGCTTCCAACTAGCGGGGGATGGCACAGATACGCAGTATTTT; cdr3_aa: CASSFQLAGDGTDTQYF
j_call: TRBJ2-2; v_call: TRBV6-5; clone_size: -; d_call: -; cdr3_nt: TGTGCCAGCAGTTCCCAGGGGGGCGTATCCGGGGAGCTGTTTTTT; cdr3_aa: CASSSQGGVSGELFF
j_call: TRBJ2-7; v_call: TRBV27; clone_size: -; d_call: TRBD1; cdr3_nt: TGTGCCAGCAGTTTACCACAGGGGGCGCGGGACGAGCAGTACTTC; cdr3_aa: CASSLPQGARDEQYF
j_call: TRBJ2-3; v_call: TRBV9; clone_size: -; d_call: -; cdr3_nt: TGTGCCAGCAGCGTAGCGGGGGAGATCTTCACAGATACGCAGTATTTT; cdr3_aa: CASSVAGEIFTDTQYF
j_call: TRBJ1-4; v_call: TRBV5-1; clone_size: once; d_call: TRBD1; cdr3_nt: TGCGCCAGCAGCTTACAGGGGGCGGAAAAACTGTTTTTT; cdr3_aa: CASSLQGAEKLFF
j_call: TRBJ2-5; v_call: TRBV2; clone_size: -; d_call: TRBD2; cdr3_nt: TGTGCCGAATCTCCGGCAGCGGGGTACCAAGAGACCCAGTACTTC; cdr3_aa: CAESPAAGYQETQYF
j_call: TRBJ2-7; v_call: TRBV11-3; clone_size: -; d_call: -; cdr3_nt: TGTGCCAGCAGCTTAGCGGGGGCGGCCTACGAGCAGTACTTC; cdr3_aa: CASSLAGAAYEQYF
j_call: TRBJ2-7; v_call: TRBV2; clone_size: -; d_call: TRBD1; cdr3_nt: TGTGCCAGCAGTGAAGGGACAGGGTACAACTACGAGCAGTACTTC; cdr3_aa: CASSEGTGYNYEQYF
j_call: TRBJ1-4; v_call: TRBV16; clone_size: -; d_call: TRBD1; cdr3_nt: TGTGCCAGCAGACAGGGGGATGAAAAACTGTTTTTT; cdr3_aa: CASRQGDEKLFF
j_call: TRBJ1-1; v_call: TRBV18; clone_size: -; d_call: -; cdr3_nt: TGTGCCAGCTCACCACCCCGGAACACTGAAGCTTTCTTT; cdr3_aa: CASSPPRNTEAFF
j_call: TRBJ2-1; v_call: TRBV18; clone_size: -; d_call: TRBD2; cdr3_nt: TGTGCCAGCTCACCCCCGGGACTAGCGGGGAGTAACAATGAGCAGTTCTTC; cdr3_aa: CASSPPGLAGSNNEQFF
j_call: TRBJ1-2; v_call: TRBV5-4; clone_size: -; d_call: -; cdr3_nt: TGTGCCAGCAGCTTGGTCGCCGGGTCGGATGGCTACACCTTC; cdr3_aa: CASSLVAGSDGYTF
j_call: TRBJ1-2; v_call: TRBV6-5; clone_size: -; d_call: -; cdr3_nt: TGTGCCAGCAGTTACTCGGGGGTAAACTATGGCTACACCTTC; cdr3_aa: CASSYSGVNYGYTF
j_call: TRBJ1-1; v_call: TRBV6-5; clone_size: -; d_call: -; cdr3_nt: TGTGCCAGCAGTTCCATATCACCCGACGGGGCTTTCTTT; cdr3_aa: CASSSISPDGAFF
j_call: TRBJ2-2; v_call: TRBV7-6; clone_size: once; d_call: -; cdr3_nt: TGTGCCAGCAGCTTAGTGCCAGGACAGCGTTTAAACACCGGGGAGCTGTTTTTT; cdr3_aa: CASSLVPGQRLNTGELFF
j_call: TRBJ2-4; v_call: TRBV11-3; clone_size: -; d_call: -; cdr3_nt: TGTGCCAGCAGGGGGGTAGCCAAAAACATTCAGTACTTC; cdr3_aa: CASRGVAKNIQYF
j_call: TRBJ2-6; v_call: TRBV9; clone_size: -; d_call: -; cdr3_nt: TGTGCCAGCAGCGTAGTTAGGGAGGGGGAAGGGGCCAACGTCCTGACTTTC; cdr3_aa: CASSVVREGEGANVLTF
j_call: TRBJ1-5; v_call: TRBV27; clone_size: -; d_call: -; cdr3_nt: TGTGCCAGCAGTTTAGGGGCAGGGGATCAGCCCCAGCATTTT; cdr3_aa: CASSLGAGDQPQHF
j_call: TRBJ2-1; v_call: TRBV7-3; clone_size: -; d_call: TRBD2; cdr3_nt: TGTGCCAGCAGCCCCATCGCGGGGGGCCTTAATGAGCAGTTCTTC; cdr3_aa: CASSPIAGGLNEQFF
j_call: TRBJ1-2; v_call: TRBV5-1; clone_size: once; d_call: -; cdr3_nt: TGCGCCAGCAGCACCGGGGTGGGCCCGGGGACCGTCTATGGCTACACCTTC; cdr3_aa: CASSTGVGPGTVYGYTF
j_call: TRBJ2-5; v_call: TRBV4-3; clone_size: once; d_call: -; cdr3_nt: TGCGCCAGCAGCCCGTCCACGGGGCGAGAGACCCAGTACTTC; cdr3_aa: CASSPSTGRETQYF
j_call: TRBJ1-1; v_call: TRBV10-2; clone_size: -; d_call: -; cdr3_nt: TGCGCCAGCGCGTTCGAGGTTCAGGCCGAAGCTTTCTTT; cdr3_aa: CASAFEVQAEAFF
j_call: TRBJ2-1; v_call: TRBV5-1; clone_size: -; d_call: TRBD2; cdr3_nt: TGCGCCAGCAGCCAGGTAGCGGGGGCCAGCGATGAGCAGTTCTTC; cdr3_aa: CASSQVAGASDEQFF
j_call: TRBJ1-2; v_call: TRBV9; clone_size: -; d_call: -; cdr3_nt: TGTGCCAGCAGCGTAGGAGGCGGTGATATGGGCTACACCTTC; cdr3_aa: CASSVGGGDMGYTF
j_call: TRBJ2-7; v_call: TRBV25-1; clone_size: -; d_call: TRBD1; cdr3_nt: TGTGCCAGCAGTGACCCGGGACAGGGACCCTACGAGCAGTACTTC; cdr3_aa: CASSDPGQGPYEQYF
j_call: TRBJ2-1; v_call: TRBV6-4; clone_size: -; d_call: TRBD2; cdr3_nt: TGTGCCAGCACCCCCCGAGCGGGGGGATACAATGAGCAGTTCTTC; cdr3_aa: CASTPRAGGYNEQFF
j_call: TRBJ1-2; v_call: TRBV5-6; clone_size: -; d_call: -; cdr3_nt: TGTGCCAGCAGCTTGGCAACGGACTATGGCTACACCTTC; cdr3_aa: CASSLATDYGYTF